These 8 T cell receptor beta chains came from one sample sequenced in a study of control samples from healthy donors and cancer patients. Here immunoSEQ multiplex PCR was the method, and the copy in TCRdb shows in-frame clones only, minus some. The table lists approximately 170,000 clones, 91% of them singletons. Sequencing was performed on blood. The receptors here all came from a woman between 25 and 40 years old in good health.

The chain recombines TRBV19 with TRBJ2-7, with 7 nucleotides matching TRBD1. The CDR3 consists of 12 residues. Germline-derived CDR1 and CDR2 are LNHDA and SQIVND (reference sequence). The V and J ends lost 5 bases and 4 bases, in that order; junction bases with no gene match: 2. The CDR3: CASSPGGYEQYF. DNA for the CDR3: TGTGCCAGTAGTCCAGGGGGTTACGAGCAGTACTTC.

A single count supports this clone. The V gene is TRBV7-8, the J gene TRBJ1-5; no clear D gene. This CDR3 region has 14 residues. V was clipped by 1 base and J by 3 bases, with 7 bases between them. CDR1 and CDR2 from the germline V gene are SGHVS and FQNEAQ. The CDR3 DNA reads TGTGCCAGCAGCTTAGACCAGATCAATCAGCCCCAGCATTTT. The encoded protein is CASSLDQINQPQHF. The full variable domain, its missing parts supplied by reference TRBV7-8 and TRBJ1-5, is GAGVSQSPRYKVAKRGQDVALRCDPISGHVSLFWYQQALGQGPEFLTYFQNEAQLDKSGLPSDRFFAERPEGSVSTLKIQRTQQEDSAVYLCASSLDQINQPQHFGDGTRLSIL.

The V gene is TRBV6-5, the J gene TRBJ1-4; 8 nucleotides line up with TRBD1. V was pared by 2 bases and J by 10 bases, with 3 bases of the junction left unmatched. The germline CDR1 and CDR2 sequences are MNHEY and SVGAGI. This CDR3 region has 13 residues. CDR3 region: CASSYGQGGKLFF. The CDR3 bases are TGTGCCAGCAGTTACGGACAGGGCGGAAAACTGTTTTTT.

This chain links TRBV27 with TRBJ2-7, with D unresolved. This CDR3 is 10 amino acids long. CDR1 and CDR2 (germline): MNHEY, SMNVEV (reference sequence). V was cut by 4 bases and J by 7 bases, with 5 bases left in between. The CDR3: CASSWEEQYF. CDR3 coding DNA: TGTGCCAGCAGTTGGGAAGAGCAGTACTTC.

V and J are TRBV9 and TRBJ1-6, with 7 bases lining up with TRBD1. V dropped 4 bases and J dropped 4; count of bases not matched to a gene: 8. The CDR3 is made up of 16 amino acids. CDR1 is SGDLS, CDR2 YYNGEE, per germline. The CDR3 spells CASSSQGGGYNSPLHF. In DNA form, the CDR3 reads TGTGCCAGCAGCTCCCAGGGGGGGGGTTATAATTCACCCCTCCACTTT.

This chain links TRBV11-3 with TRBJ1-6; 11 bases are a match to TRBD1. CDR3 length: 14 amino acids. V was pared by 5 bases and J by 8 bases, with 2 bases of the junction left unmatched. Germline CDR1 SGHNT, CDR2 YENEEA. The CDR3 sequence is CASSGDRGDSPLHF. CDR3 sequence (DNA): TGTGCCAGCAGCGGGGACAGGGGGGATTCACCCCTCCACTTT.

Concerning this clone itself: Additional DNA sequences in this sample encode the identical CDR3. The rearrangement joins TRBV6-1 to TRBJ1-1; possible D gene TRBD1, 5 bases. The CDR3 spans 14 residues. V lost 2 bases and J lost 5, with 12 bases in between. Germline V gene lookup returns CDR1 MNHNS and CDR2 SASEGT. CDR3 coding DNA: TGTGCCAGCAGTGAAATACGGGGGGGAACTGAAGCTTTCTTT. Its protein is CASSEIRGGTEAFF.

The CDR3 DNA reads as TGTGCCAGCAGTTCGCGGGAGGGTATGACCGGGGAGCTGTTTTTT. This translates into CASSSREGMTGELFF. The V and J genes are TRBV6-5 and TRBJ2-2; 9 bases fit TRBD2. The trim removed 4 bases at V and 5 bases at J, leaving 5 bases unmatched. Germline lookup yields CDR1 MNHEY and CDR2 SVGAGI. The CDR3 loop spans 15 amino acids.